The clone carrying this T cell receptor (beta chain) was seen a single time. The V gene lost 0 bases and the J gene lost 5 bases, with 17 bases spanning the gap. CDR1 and CDR2 (germline): SGDLS, YYNGEE. This CDR3 has 17 amino acids. Clones were read by immunoSEQ multiplex PCR, and TCRdb kept only the in-frame ones, dropping some. The sample records tens of thousands of clones, 95% to 99% being singletons. This specimen comes from a study of technical replicates of blood from a handful of donors. The clonotype was recovered from a human donor in good health. J is TRBJ1-4 and V is TRBV9; possible D gene TRBD1, 6 bases. Sequencing was done on a sample of T cells isolated from PBMCs. CDR3 bases: TGTGCCAGCAGCGTAGAGGACTTGGGGGCTCCGAATGAAAAACTGTTTTTT. Encoded protein: CASSVEDLGAPNEKLFF.